The next 7 T cell receptor beta chains were all read from a single sample in a study of beta chain features in type 1 diabetes. All of the isolated RNA was reverse transcribed, so expressed TCRB transcripts were sequenced. Using immunoSEQ multiplex PCR, the repertoire was profiled, and TCRdb retains in-frame clones only, with some absent. Of 60,000 or so clones detected, approximately 62% appear once; the ten largest clones hold roughly 2%. Material: Tregs from blood. These receptors were taken from a woman between 18 and 29 years old in good health.

This chain links TRBV18 with TRBJ2-5; maybe TRBD2 (5 bases). V lost 5 bases to trimming and J lost 2 bases, with 24 bases between them. CDR3 length equals 18 residues. Looked up from germline, CDR1 is KGHSH and CDR2 is LQKENI. As DNA, the CDR3 is TGTGCCAGCTCAGCCGTGACCCACGAGCGGACCCTACAAGAGACCCAGTACTTC. Translation: CASSAVTHERTLQETQYF.

This clone was seen a few times. The gene calls are TRBV7-9 and TRBJ1-2, with a weak D call TRBD1 (5 bases). Trimming removed 4 bases from V and 5 bases from J, with 14 bases in between. Germline V gives CDR1 SEHNR, CDR2 FQNEAQ (reference sequence). The CDR3 has 14 amino acids. The CDR3 region is CASSSVAGHYGYTF. DNA for the CDR3: TGTGCCAGCAGCTCAGTTGCAGGACATTATGGCTACACCTTC.

The chain employs TRBV6-6 and TRBJ1-6; the D is unclear. Looked up from germline, CDR1 is MNHNY and CDR2 is SVGAGI (reference sequence). This CDR3 region has 14 residues. V gave up 0 bases and J gave up 5 bases, with 5 bases separating them. The CDR3 nucleotides read TGTGCCAGCAGTTACTCTGCAGATAATTCACCCCTCCACTTT. Protein: CASSYSADNSPLHF.

This sequence joins TRBV5-5 and TRBJ2-7; D remains unclear. This CDR3 contains 13 residues. V was cut by 2 bases and J by 4 bases, with 10 bases left in between. The V gene's germline CDR1 is SGHKS and CDR2 YYEKEE (reference sequence). Here the CDR3 reads CASSFEFSYEQYF. CDR3 DNA sequence: TGTGCCAGCAGCTTCGAGTTCTCTTACGAGCAGTACTTC.

The chain recombines TRBV10-2 with TRBJ2-7, with TRBD2 identical over 7 bases. The CDR3 is 15 residues long. V shed 2 bases and J 2 bases; nucleotides not matched to a gene: 6. CDR1 WSHSY and CDR2 SAAADI come from the germline V gene. This CDR3 is CASSETSARTYEQYF. CDR3 nucleotide sequence: TGCGCCAGCAGTGAGACTAGCGCCAGAACCTACGAGCAGTACTTC.

On this clone itself: A read error may produce the germline difference seen at one junction end. The rearrangement uses TRBV27 and TRBJ2-4; no clear D. CDR1 MNHEY and CDR2 SMNVEV come from the germline V gene (reference sequence). The CDR3 consists of 15 residues. CDR3 coding DNA: TGTGCCAGCACTTTAGGCGGTCGCGATAAAAACATTCAGTACTTC. Its translation: CASTLGGRDKNIQYF.

This chain joins TRBV18 and TRBJ2-3, with a weak D call TRBD2 (6 bases). CDR3 length: 15 amino acids. Looked up from germline, CDR1 is KGHSH and CDR2 is LQKENI. V was pared by 3 bases and J by 5 bases, with 15 bases between. CDR3 sequence: CASSPSRGKGDTQYF. CDR3 in DNA: TGTGCCAGCTCACCCTCCCGGGGGAAAGGAGATACGCAGTATTTT.